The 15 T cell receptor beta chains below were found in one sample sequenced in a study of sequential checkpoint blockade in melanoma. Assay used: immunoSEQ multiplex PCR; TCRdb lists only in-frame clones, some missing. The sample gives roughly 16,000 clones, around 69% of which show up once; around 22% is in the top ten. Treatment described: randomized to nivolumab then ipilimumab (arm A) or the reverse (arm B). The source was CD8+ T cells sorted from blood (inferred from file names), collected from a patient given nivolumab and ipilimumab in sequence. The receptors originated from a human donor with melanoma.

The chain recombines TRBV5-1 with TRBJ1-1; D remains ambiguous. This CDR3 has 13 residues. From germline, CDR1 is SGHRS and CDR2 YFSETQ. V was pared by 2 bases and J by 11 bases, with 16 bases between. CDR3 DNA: TGCGCCAGCAGCTTATCAGGTAGCGGTGAGGCTTTCTTT. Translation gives CASSLSGSGEAFF.

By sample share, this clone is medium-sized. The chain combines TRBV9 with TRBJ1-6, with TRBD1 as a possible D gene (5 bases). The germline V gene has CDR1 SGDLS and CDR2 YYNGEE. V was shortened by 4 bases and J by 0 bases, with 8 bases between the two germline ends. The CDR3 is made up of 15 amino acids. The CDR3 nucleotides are TGTGCCAGCAGCACGGGGGGCTCCTATAATTCACCCCTCCACTTT. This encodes CASSTGGSYNSPLHF.

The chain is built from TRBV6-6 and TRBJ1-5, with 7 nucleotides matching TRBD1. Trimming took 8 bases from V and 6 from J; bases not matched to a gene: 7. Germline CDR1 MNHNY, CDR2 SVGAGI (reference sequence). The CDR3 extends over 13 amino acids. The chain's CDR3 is CASQPGGGQPQHF. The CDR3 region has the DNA TGTGCCAGCCAACCAGGGGGTGGTCAGCCCCAGCATTTT.

The CDR3, as DNA: TGTGCCAGCAGCCAACTTAGCGGGGGGGCGAACACCGGGGAGCTGTTTTTT. Translating it yields CASSQLSGGANTGELFF. The chain is built from TRBV4-2 and TRBJ2-2, with 11 bases that match TRBD2. The V segment lost 2 bases and the J segment 0 bases; nucleotides outside the gene matches: 2. This CDR3 spans 17 amino acids. Germline CDR1 LGHNA, CDR2 YNFKEQ.

The CDR3 coding sequence is TGTGCCAGCAGCTTGGGACAGGTGAACACTGAAGCTTTCTTT. Its translation: CASSLGQVNTEAFF. The chain combines TRBV5-6 with TRBJ1-1; D is possibly TRBD1 (6 bases). V shed 0 bases and J shed 0 bases, with 6 bases lying between them. The CDR3 totals 14 residues. Germline CDR1 reads SGHDT; CDR2 reads YYEEEE.

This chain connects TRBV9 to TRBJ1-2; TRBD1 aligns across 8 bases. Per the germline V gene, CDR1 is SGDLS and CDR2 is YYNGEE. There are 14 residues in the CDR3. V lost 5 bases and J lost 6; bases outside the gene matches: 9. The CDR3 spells CASRRGQGLNGYTF. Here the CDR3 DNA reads TGTGCCAGCAGACGCGGACAGGGACTCAATGGCTACACCTTC.

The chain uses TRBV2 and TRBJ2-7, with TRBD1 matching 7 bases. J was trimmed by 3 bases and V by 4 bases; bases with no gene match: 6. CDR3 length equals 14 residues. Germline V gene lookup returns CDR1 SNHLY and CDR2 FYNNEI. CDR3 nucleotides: TGTGCCAGCAGTGCCACAGGGGTCAACTACGAGCAGTACGTC. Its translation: CASSATGVNYEQYV.

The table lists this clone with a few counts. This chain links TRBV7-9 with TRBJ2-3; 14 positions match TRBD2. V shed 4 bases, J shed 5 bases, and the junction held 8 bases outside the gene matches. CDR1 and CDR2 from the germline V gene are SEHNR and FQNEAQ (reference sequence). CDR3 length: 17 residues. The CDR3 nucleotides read TGTGCCAGCAGCTCCTATCGGACTAGCGGGGGGCTAGATACGCAGTATTTT. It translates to CASSSYRTSGGLDTQYF.

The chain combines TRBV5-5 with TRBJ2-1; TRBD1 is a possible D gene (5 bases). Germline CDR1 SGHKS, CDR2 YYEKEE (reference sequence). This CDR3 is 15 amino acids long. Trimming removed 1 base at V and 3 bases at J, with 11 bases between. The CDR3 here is CASSLQGPNYNEQFF. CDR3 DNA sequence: TGTGCCAGCAGCTTGCAGGGTCCCAACTACAATGAGCAGTTCTTC.

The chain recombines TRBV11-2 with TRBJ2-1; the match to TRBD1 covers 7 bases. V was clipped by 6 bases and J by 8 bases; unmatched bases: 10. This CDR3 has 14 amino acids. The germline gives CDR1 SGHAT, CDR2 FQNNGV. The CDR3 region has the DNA TGTGCCAGCAGTCGTTACTACACAGGGGATGAGCAGTTCTTC. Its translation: CASSRYYTGDEQFF. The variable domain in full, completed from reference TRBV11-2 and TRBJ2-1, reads EAGVAQSPRYKIIEKRQSVAFWCNPISGHATLYWYQQILGQGPKLLIQFQNNGVVDDSQLPKDRFSAERLKGVDSTLKIQPAKLEDSAVYLCASSRYYTGDEQFFGPGTRLTVL.

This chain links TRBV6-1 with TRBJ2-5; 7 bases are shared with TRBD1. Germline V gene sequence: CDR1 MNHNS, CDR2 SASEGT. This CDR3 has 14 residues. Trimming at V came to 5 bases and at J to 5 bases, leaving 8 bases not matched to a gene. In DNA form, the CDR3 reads TGTGCCAGCAGTTCCCGACAGGGCTGGGAGACCCAGTACTTC. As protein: CASSSRQGWETQYF.

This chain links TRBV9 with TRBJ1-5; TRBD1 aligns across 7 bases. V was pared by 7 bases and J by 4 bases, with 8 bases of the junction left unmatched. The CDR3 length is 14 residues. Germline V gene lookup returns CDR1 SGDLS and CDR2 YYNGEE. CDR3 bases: TGTGCCAGCTCTGGGACAGCTCAGAATCAGCCCCAGCATTTT. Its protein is CASSGTAQNQPQHF.

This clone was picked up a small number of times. CDR3 amino acids: CASSPTRSAHNEQFF. In nucleotides, the CDR3 is TGTGCCAGCTCACCGACAAGGTCCGCTCACAATGAGCAGTTCTTC. The rearrangement links TRBV13 to TRBJ2-1, with no clear D. CDR3 length equals 15 residues. With 8 bases removed from V and 5 bases from J, the gap between germline ends came to 19 bases. Germline CDR1 reads PRHDT; CDR2 reads FYEKMQ (reference sequence). Supplemented by reference TRBV13 and TRBJ2-1, the full variable domain reads AAGVIQSPRHLIKEKRETATLKCYPIPRHDTVYWYQQGPGQDPQFLISFYEKMQSDKGSIPDRFSAQQFSDYHSELNMSSLELGDSALYFCASSPTRSAHNEQFFGPGTRLTVL.

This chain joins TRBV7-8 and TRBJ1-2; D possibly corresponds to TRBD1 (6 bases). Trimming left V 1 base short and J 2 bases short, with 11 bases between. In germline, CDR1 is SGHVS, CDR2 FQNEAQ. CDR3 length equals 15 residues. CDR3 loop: CASSLEQGLNYGYTF. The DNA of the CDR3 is TGTGCCAGCAGCTTAGAACAGGGCCTAAACTATGGCTACACCTTC.

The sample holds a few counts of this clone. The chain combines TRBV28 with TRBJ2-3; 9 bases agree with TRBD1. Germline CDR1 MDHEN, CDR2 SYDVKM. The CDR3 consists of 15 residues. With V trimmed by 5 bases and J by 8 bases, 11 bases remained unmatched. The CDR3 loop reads CASSLGTGIKITQYF. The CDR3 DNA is TGTGCCAGCAGTCTAGGGACAGGGATCAAGATTACGCAGTATTTT.